These 27 T cell receptor beta chains came from one sample sequenced in a study of blood T cell repertoires in COVID-19. Clones were read by immunoSEQ multiplex PCR, and TCRdb kept only the in-frame ones, dropping some. Among about 40,000 clones, 70% to 85% were seen once, and the ten largest hold roughly 2.6%. The specimen sequenced was peripheral blood. These receptors were taken from a woman aged 55-69 years with acute or convalescent COVID-19.

The genes are TRBV28 and TRBJ1-5, with 8 bases that match TRBD1. This CDR3 is built from 17 residues. The V and J ends lost 2 bases and 4 bases, in that order; junction bases with no gene match: 10. Germline CDR1 MDHEN, CDR2 SYDVKM. The CDR3 region is CASSLNGRGRGNQPQHF. CDR3 DNA: TGTGCCAGCAGTTTAAATGGCAGGGGGCGCGGGAATCAGCCCCAGCATTTT.

V is TRBV6-2 or TRBV6-3 and J is TRBJ2-7, with 8 bases identical to TRBD1. Germline loops: CDR1 MNHEY, CDR2 SVGEGT. The CDR3 spans 18 residues. V gave up 0 bases and J gave up 0 bases; unmatched junction bases: 10. The CDR3 sequence is CASSYSQGQGTNSYEQYF. The CDR3 DNA reads TGTGCCAGCAGTTACTCACAAGGACAGGGAACAAACTCCTACGAGCAGTACTTC.

The V call is TRBV2, the J call TRBJ2-1, with 10 bases matching TRBD1. Germline V gene data show CDR1 as SNHLY and CDR2 as FYNNEI. V dropped 4 bases and J dropped 6; count of bases not matched to a gene: 6. The CDR3 has 15 residues. The CDR3 DNA is TGTGCCAGCAGTGCTGACAGGGGGCGCGGCAATGAGCAGTTCTTC. Translation gives CASSADRGRGNEQFF. Using reference TRBV2 and TRBJ2-1 for the parts outside the CDR3, the full variable domain is EPEVTQTPSHQVTQMGQEVILRCVPISNHLYFYWYRQILGQKVEFLVSFYNNEISEKSEIFDDQFSVERPDGSNFTLKIRSTKLEDSAMYFCASSADRGRGNEQFFGPGTRLTVL.

V and J are TRBV30 and TRBJ2-1; D may be TRBD1 (5 bases). CDR1 and CDR2 from the germline V gene are GTSNPN and SVGIG (reference sequence). V was pared by 4 bases and J by 7 bases, with 17 bases between. There are 14 residues in the CDR3. CDR3 in amino acids: CAWTRNRGRNEQFF. CDR3 sequence (DNA): TGTGCCTGGACCCGAAATAGGGGCAGGAATGAGCAGTTCTTC.

The chain uses TRBV30 and TRBJ1-5, with 7 bases lining up with TRBD1. V shed 1 base and J 10 bases; nucleotides not matched to a gene: 10. Germline values: CDR1 GTSNPN, CDR2 SVGIG (reference sequence). This CDR3 region has 14 residues. The chain's CDR3 is CAWSARQGNRPQHF. CDR3 nucleotides: TGTGCCTGGAGTGCGCGACAGGGTAATCGTCCCCAGCATTTT.

This chain uses TRBV7-3 with TRBJ2-7; 9 bases map to TRBD2. The CDR3 is 19 amino acids. J was trimmed by 2 bases and V by 5 bases; bases with no gene match: 19. CDR1 is SGHTA, CDR2 FQGTGA, per germline. CDR3 DNA sequence: TGTGCCAGCAGCCCTAACCCCCGGGTAGCGGGAGTTCCCCCCTACGAGCAGTACTTC. Translation: CASSPNPRVAGVPPYEQYF.

The gene calls are TRBV5-1 and TRBJ1-2; 7 bases agree with TRBD1. The CDR3 length is 14 residues. The J segment lost 4 bases and the V segment lost 5 bases, leaving 8 bases of the junction unmatched. CDR1 and CDR2 (germline): SGHRS, YFSETQ. In DNA, the CDR3 is TGCGCCAGCAGAACTACGACAGGGTCCTATGGCTACACCTTC. Its translation is CASRTTTGSYGYTF.

The CDR3 is CASRLDRNYGYTF. As DNA, the CDR3 is TGTGCCAGCAGGCTCGACAGAAACTATGGCTACACCTTC. The gene calls are TRBV28 and TRBJ1-2, with D possibly TRBD1 on 5 matching bases. Germline CDR1 and CDR2: MDHEN and SYDVKM. CDR3 size: 13 residues. Trimming pared 6 bases from V and 2 bases from J, leaving 10 bases between.

The V call is TRBV14, the J call TRBJ2-1, with 10 bases matching TRBD2. The V segment lost 5 bases and the J segment 5 bases; nucleotides outside the gene matches: 3. The CDR3 spans 14 residues. Germline lookup yields CDR1 SGHDN and CDR2 FVKESK. CDR3 region: CASSFTSGDNEQFF. The CDR3 coding sequence is TGTGCCAGCAGCTTCACTAGCGGGGACAATGAGCAGTTCTTC.

The chain has TRBV4-1 and TRBJ1-2, with 12 nucleotides matching TRBD1. The CDR3 extends over 17 amino acids. V lost 2 bases, J lost 4 bases, and 8 bases stayed unmatched. The germline CDR1 and CDR2 sequences are MGHRA and YSYEKL. CDR3 nucleotides: TGCGCCAGCAGCCAAACCGGGACAGGGGGCTTAAGCTATGGCTACACCTTC. As protein: CASSQTGTGGLSYGYTF.

The chain recombines TRBV9 with TRBJ1-3, with TRBD1 matching 7 bases. Germline assignment: CDR1 SGDLS and CDR2 YYNGEE. This CDR3 spans 16 amino acids. V dropped 0 bases and J dropped 2; count of bases not matched to a gene: 5. CDR3 nucleotide sequence: TGTGCCAGCAGCGTAGGGGGAAGGGGGCCTGGAAACACCATATATTTT. As protein: CASSVGGRGPGNTIYF.

This chain connects TRBV7-9 to TRBJ1-2; TRBD1 might be the D (5 bases). CDR1 and CDR2 from the germline V gene are SEHNR and FQNEAQ (reference sequence). The CDR3 runs to 15 residues. V shed 1 base and J shed 2 bases, with 11 bases lying between them. The DNA for the CDR3 is TGTGCCAGCAGCTTAGGGGAGGGGATCAACTATGGCTACACCTTC. Protein: CASSLGEGINYGYTF.

The table lists this clone with a count of one. V is TRBV5-4 and J is TRBJ1-2; the D is unclear. Deletions cut 2 bases from V and 8 bases from J, with 19 bases between. The germline V gene encodes CDR1 SGHNT and CDR2 YYREEE (reference sequence). This CDR3 has 15 amino acids. Here the CDR3 DNA reads TGTGCCAGCAGCTTCGGAACAGCGGTAGATCGGGGCTACACCTTC. Translated: CASSFGTAVDRGYTF.

This clone was picked up one time. The J gene is TRBJ2-3, the V gene TRBV28; 12 bases align to TRBD2. The CDR3 sequence is 16 residues long. The V and J ends lost 6 bases and 4 bases, in that order; junction bases with no gene match: 8. Germline V gene lookup returns CDR1 MDHEN and CDR2 SYDVKM. CDR3 sequence: CASSVGLAGPPDTQYF. CDR3 nucleotide sequence: TGTGCCAGCAGCGTTGGACTAGCGGGGCCTCCAGATACGCAGTATTTT.

This sequence joins TRBV5-1 and TRBJ2-7, with D perhaps matching TRBD1 (6 bases). There are 14 residues in the CDR3. Germline CDR1 and CDR2: SGHRS and YFSETQ. Between the trimmed V and J ends, which lost 4 bases and 4 bases, there was a span of 15 bases. The CDR3 DNA reads as TGCGCCAGCAGCATCTCAGGGGTCTCGTACGAGCAGTACTTC. The encoded protein is CASSISGVSYEQYF.

In nucleotides, the CDR3 is TGCAGCGTTGAGGCCCTTTTTGCTGAAGCTTTCTTT. It is translated as CSVEALFAEAFF. V gene TRBV29-1 combines with J gene TRBJ1-1; no firm D call. This CDR3 has 12 residues. Trimming shortened V by 3 bases and J by 6 bases, and 11 bases separated the two germline ends. The V gene's germline CDR1 is SQVTM and CDR2 ANQGSEA.

V gene TRBV28 combines with J gene TRBJ1-5; D gene uncertain. Germline-derived CDR1 and CDR2 are MDHEN and SYDVKM. CDR3 length: 15 amino acids. V lost 3 bases, J lost 1 base, and 10 bases lay in between. The chain's CDR3 is CASSFVTRSNQPQHF. DNA of the CDR3: TGTGCCAGCAGTTTTGTCACAAGAAGCAATCAGCCCCAGCATTTT.

The chain joins TRBV4-1 to TRBJ1-1, with 7 bases identical to TRBD1. Losses at the gene ends were 3 bases for V and 6 bases for J; bases not matched to a gene: 7. This CDR3 is 14 amino acids long. Germline V gene data show CDR1 as MGHRA and CDR2 as YSYEKL. In DNA, the CDR3 is TGCGCCAGCAGCCACCCGGGACAGAAGTCTGAAGCTTTCTTT. As protein: CASSHPGQKSEAFF.

The chain has TRBV5-1 and TRBJ2-4; D possibly corresponds to TRBD2 (5 bases). Germline values: CDR1 SGHRS, CDR2 YFSETQ. V was clipped by 0 bases and J by 7 bases, with 8 bases between them. This CDR3 is 13 amino acids long. The chain's CDR3 is CASSLELANIQYF. In DNA form, the CDR3 reads TGCGCCAGCAGCTTGGAATTAGCGAACATTCAGTACTTC.

The rearrangement joins TRBV27 to TRBJ2-5; 9 bases match TRBD2. V was pared by 0 bases and J by 2 bases, with 7 bases of the junction left unmatched. The CDR3 runs 17 residues. Germline lookup yields CDR1 MNHEY and CDR2 SMNVEV (reference sequence). The CDR3 sequence is CASSLSPGGGVQETQYF. CDR3 nucleotide sequence: TGTGCCAGCAGTTTATCGCCGGGCGGGGGGGTACAAGAGACCCAGTACTTC.

This clone was observed once. The genes are TRBV9 and TRBJ1-5, with a possible D match to TRBD1 (5 bases). V was pared by 2 bases and J by 1 base, with 10 bases between. This CDR3 region has 15 residues. CDR1 is SGDLS and CDR2 is YYNGEE in the germline V gene. CDR3 nucleotides: TGTGCCAGCAGCGTTGGGGGGAGGAGCAATCAGCCCCAGCATTTT. This gives the protein CASSVGGRSNQPQHF.

The chain joins TRBV2 to TRBJ1-2, with D unresolved. The germline CDR1 and CDR2 sequences are SNHLY and FYNNEI. Trimming left V 6 bases short and J 2 bases short, with 10 bases between. This CDR3 spans 13 amino acids. CDR3 amino acids: CASSPDKNYGYTF. The CDR3 DNA sequence: TGTGCCAGCAGCCCAGACAAGAACTATGGCTACACCTTC.

V usage is TRBV6-5 and J usage is TRBJ2-3, with unresolved D. V lost 5 bases, J lost 2 bases, and 11 bases lay in between. Germline-derived CDR1 and CDR2 are MNHEY and SVGAGI. The CDR3 totals 14 residues. The CDR3 coding sequence is TGTGCCAGCAGTAGGAGAATATTCACAGATACGCAGTATTTT. This gives the protein CASSRRIFTDTQYF.

V usage is TRBV14 and J usage is TRBJ1-6, with D perhaps matching TRBD1 (5 bases). Trimming pared 1 base from V and 7 bases from J, leaving 8 bases between. Per the germline V gene, CDR1 is SGHDN and CDR2 is FVKESK. The CDR3 length is 14 residues. The CDR3 region is CASSQGQFNSPLHF. The CDR3 bases are TGTGCCAGCAGCCAAGGACAGTTCAATTCACCCCTCCACTTT.

This chain uses TRBV24-1 with TRBJ1-5; 11 bases agree with TRBD1. The CDR3 has 18 amino acids. V was pared by 4 bases and J by 2 bases, with 9 bases of the junction left unmatched. Germline values: CDR1 KGHDR, CDR2 SFDVKD. The CDR3 nucleotides are TGTGCCACCAGTGACCCTGGACAGGGGGCGGGAGGCAATCAGCCCCAGCATTTT. Protein: CATSDPGQGAGGNQPQHF.

The chain is built from TRBV2 and TRBJ2-1; 12 bases match TRBD1. Germline values: CDR1 SNHLY, CDR2 FYNNEI. Trimming took 4 bases from V and 9 from J; bases not matched to a gene: 4. The CDR3 totals 14 residues. The CDR3 bases are TGTGCCAGCAGTGGAGTGGGACAGGGGGCTGAGCAGTTCTTC. The encoded protein is CASSGVGQGAEQFF. Supplemented by reference TRBV2 and TRBJ2-1, the full variable domain reads EPEVTQTPSHQVTQMGQEVILRCVPISNHLYFYWYRQILGQKVEFLVSFYNNEISEKSEIFDDQFSVERPDGSNFTLKIRSTKLEDSAMYFCASSGVGQGAEQFFGPGTRLTVL.

This clone was seen more than once but under ten times. The rearrangement joins TRBV7-3 to TRBJ2-1, with 10 bases identical to TRBD2. The germline CDR1 and CDR2 sequences are SGHTA and FQGTGA. This CDR3 is 15 amino acids long. After removal of 5 bases from V and 12 bases from J, the junction contained 13 bases not matched to a gene. The CDR3 sequence: CASSPSGSSLLGQFF. The CDR3 DNA reads TGTGCCAGCAGCCCTAGCGGGAGTTCATTACTTGGGCAGTTCTTC.